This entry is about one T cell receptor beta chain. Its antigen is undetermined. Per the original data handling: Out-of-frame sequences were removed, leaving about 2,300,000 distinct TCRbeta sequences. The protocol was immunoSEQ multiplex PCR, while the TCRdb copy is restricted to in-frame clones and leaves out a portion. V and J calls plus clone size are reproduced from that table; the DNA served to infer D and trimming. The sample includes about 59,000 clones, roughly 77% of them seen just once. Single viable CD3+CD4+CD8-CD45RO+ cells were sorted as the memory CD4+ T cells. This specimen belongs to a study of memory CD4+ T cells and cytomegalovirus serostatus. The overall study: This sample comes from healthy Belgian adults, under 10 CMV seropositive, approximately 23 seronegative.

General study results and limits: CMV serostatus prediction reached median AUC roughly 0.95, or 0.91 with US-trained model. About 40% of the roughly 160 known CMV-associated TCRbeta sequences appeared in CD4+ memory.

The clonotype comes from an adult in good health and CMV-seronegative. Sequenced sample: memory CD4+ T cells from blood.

The CDR3 is CASSPRLGRGPLDTQYF. In nucleotides, the CDR3 is TGTGCCAGCTCACCACGGCTGGGCAGGGGACCGCTGGATACGCAGTATTTT. The chain carries TRBV18 and TRBJ2-3, with D possibly being TRBD1 (6 bases). Looked up from germline, CDR1 is KGHSH and CDR2 is LQKENI. V was shortened by 1 base and J by 6 bases, with 20 bases between the two germline ends. This CDR3 is 17 amino acids long.